This TCR beta chain appears in the sequencing data of a study of spatial heterogeneity in lung cancer. The study's findings and limits: At tumor resection, ubiquitous expanded TCRs were detected in blood more often than later.

V lost 5 bases and J 0 bases, leaving 11 bases between the germline ends. The CDR3 runs to 15 residues. CDR1 is KGHDR, CDR2 SFDVKD, per germline. About this clonotype: Antigen: not known.

Noted time point: sample taken at primary tumor resection. The donor group consisted of approximately 77 patients who had untreated, early-stage non-small cell lung cancer. Each TCR cDNA molecule bore a unique molecular identifier. Using its own MiXCR run on the 5' RACE reads, TCRdb lists one record per CDR3 protein. The sample carries about 23,000 distinct CDR3 sequences, approximately 4.8% recorded once. The material was PBMCs, obtained at surgery. The sequence was collected from a male donor with early-stage non-small cell lung cancer. This sequence joins TRBV24-1 and TRBJ2-3; D gene unclear. The CDR3 region is CATSGKHTSTDTQYF. DNA of the CDR3: TGTGCCACCAGTGGTAAGCACACTAGCACAGATACGCAGTATTTT.